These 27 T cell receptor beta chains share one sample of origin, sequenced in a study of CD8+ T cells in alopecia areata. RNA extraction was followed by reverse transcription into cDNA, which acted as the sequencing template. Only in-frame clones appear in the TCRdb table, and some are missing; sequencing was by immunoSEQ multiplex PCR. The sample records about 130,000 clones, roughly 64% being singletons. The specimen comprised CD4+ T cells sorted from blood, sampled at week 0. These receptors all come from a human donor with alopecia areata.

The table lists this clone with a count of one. The CDR3 here is CASSEQRAGKTQYF. The CDR3 nucleotides are TGTGCCAGCAGTGAGCAACGGGCGGGGAAGACCCAGTACTTC. The chain is built from TRBV2 and TRBJ2-5, with D tentatively TRBD2 (6 bases). V lost 3 bases and J lost 6, with 14 bases in between. The CDR3 loop spans 14 amino acids. CDR1 is SNHLY, CDR2 FYNNEI, per germline.

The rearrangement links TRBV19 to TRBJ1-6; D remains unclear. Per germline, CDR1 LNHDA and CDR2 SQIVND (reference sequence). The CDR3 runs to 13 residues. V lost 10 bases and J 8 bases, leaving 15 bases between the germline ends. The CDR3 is CATKRREDSPLHF. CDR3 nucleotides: TGTGCCACCAAAAGGCGGGAAGATTCACCCCTCCACTTT.

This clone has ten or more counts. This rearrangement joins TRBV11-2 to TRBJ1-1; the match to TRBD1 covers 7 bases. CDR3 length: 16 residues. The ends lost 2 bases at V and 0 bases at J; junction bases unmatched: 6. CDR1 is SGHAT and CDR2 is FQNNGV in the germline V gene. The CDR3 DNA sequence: TGTGCCAGCAGCTTAAGGTTCGGGACAGTGAACACTGAAGCTTTCTTT. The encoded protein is CASSLRFGTVNTEAFF.

CDR3 sequence reads: CAISGTGERREQYF. The CDR3 DNA follows: TGTGCCATCAGCGGGACAGGGGAGCGTCGCGAGCAGTACTTC. This rearrangement joins TRBV10-3 to TRBJ2-7; the match to TRBD1 covers 10 bases. Trimming cost V 6 bases and J 6 bases; bases outside gene matches: 8. The CDR3 is made up of 14 amino acids. Germline loops: CDR1 ENHRY, CDR2 SYGVKD.

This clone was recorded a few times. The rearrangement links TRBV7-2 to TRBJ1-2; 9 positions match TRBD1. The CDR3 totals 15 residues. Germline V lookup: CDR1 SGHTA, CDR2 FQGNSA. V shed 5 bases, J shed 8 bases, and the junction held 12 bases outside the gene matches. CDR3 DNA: TGTGCCAGCAGCCAAACAGGGGGCGCTTTGGGCGGCTACACCTTC. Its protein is CASSQTGGALGGYTF.

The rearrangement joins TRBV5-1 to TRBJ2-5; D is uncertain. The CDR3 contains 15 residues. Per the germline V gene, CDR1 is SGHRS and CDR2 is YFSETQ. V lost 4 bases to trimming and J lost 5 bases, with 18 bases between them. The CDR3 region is CASSPTTSRVETQYF. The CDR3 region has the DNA TGCGCCAGCAGCCCCACCACATCTAGGGTTGAGACCCAGTACTTC.

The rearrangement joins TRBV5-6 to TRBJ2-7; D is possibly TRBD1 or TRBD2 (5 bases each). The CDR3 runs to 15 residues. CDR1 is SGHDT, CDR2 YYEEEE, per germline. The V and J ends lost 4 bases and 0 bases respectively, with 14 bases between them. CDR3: CASSPGPTSSYEQYF. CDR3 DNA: TGTGCCAGCAGCCCGGGACCGACGAGCTCCTACGAGCAGTACTTC.

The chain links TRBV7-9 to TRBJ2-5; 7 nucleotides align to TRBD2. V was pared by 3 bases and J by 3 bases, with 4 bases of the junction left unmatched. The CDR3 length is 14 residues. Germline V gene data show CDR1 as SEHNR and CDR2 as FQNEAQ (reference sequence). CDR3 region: CASSLLGGKETQYF. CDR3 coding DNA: TGTGCCAGCAGCTTGTTGGGAGGGAAAGAGACCCAGTACTTC.

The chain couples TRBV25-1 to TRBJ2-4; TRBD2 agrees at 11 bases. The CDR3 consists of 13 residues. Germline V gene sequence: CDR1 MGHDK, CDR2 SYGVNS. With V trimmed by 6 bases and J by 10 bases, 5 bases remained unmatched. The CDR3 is CASRTSGESIQYF. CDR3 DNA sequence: TGTGCCAGCAGGACTAGCGGGGAGTCTATTCAGTACTTC.

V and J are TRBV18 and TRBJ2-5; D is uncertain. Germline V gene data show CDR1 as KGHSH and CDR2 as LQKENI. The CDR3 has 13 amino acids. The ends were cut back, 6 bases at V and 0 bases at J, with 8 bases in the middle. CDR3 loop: CASSLSDQETQYF. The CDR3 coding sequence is TGTGCCAGCTCGTTGTCCGACCAAGAGACCCAGTACTTC.

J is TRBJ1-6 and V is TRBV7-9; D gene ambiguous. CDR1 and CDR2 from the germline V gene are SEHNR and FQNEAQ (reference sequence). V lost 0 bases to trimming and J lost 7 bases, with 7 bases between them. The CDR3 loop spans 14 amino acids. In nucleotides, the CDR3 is TGTGCCAGCAGCTTAGCGCACGGGAATTCACCCCTCCACTTT. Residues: CASSLAHGNSPLHF.

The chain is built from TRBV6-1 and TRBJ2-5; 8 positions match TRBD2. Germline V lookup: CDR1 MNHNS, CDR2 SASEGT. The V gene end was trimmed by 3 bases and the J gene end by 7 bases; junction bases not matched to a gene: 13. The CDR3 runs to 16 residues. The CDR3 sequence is CASSEAAGGPLGTQYF. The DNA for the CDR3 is TGTGCCAGCAGTGAGGCGGCGGGGGGCCCGTTGGGGACCCAGTACTTC.

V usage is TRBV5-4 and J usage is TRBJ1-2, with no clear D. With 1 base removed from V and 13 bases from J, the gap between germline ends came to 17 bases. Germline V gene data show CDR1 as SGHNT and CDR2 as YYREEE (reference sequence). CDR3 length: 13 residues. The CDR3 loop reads CASSLYGPRGSTF. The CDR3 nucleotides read TGTGCCAGCAGCTTGTACGGCCCCCGAGGTAGCACCTTC.

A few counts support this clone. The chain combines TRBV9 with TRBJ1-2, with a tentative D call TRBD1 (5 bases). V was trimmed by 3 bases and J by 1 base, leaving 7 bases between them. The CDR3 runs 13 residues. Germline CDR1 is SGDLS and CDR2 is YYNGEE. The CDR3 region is CASSATVNYGYTF. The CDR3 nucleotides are TGTGCCAGCAGCGCGACAGTTAACTATGGCTACACCTTC.

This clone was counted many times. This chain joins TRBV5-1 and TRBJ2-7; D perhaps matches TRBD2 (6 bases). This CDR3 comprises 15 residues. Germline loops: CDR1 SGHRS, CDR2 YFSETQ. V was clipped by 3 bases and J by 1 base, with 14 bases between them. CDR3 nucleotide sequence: TGCGCCAGCAGCTCGGGAGCCGGCAGTTCCTACGAGCAGTACTTC. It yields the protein CASSSGAGSSYEQYF. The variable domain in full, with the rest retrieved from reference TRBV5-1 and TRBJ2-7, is KAGVTQTPRYLIKTRGQQVTLSCSPISGHRSVSWYQQTPGQGLQFLFEYFSETQRNKGNFPGRFSGRQFSNSRSEMNVSTLELGDSALYLCASSSGAGSSYEQYFGPGTRLTVT.

CDR3 coding DNA: TGCAGCGTTGAAGCTACTAGCAACACCGGGGAGCTGTTTTTT. This encodes CSVEATSNTGELFF. The rearrangement links TRBV29-1 to TRBJ2-2, with D maybe TRBD2 (6 bases). Per germline, CDR1 SQVTM and CDR2 ANQGSEA. This CDR3 has 14 amino acids. The germline V and J ends were trimmed by 1 base and 2 bases, with 8 bases remaining between them.

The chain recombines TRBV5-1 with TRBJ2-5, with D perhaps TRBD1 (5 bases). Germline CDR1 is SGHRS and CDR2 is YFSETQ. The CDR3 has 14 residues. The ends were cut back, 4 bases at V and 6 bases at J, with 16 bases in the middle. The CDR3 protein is CASSPRIGAQTQYF. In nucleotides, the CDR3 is TGCGCCAGCAGCCCACGCATAGGGGCGCAGACCCAGTACTTC.

This CDR3 reads CASGFEKLFF. The CDR3 region has the DNA TGTGCCAGCGGTTTCGAAAAACTGTTTTTT. The genes are TRBV6-1 and TRBJ1-4, with unresolved D. Germline V gene data show CDR1 as MNHNS and CDR2 as SASEGT. This CDR3 spans 10 amino acids. V shed 8 bases and J shed 8 bases, with 6 bases lying between them.

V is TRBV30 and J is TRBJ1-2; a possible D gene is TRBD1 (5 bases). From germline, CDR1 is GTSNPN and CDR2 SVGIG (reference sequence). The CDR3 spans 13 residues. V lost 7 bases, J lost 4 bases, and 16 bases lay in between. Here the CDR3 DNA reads TGTGCCTCGACAGAGACCCGGGGCTATGGCTACACCTTC. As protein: CASTETRGYGYTF.

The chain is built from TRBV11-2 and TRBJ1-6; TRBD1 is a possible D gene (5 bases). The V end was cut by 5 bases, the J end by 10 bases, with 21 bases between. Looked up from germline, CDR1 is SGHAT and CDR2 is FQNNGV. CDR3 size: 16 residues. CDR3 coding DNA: TGTGCCAGCAGCGCATCCCCCCCAGGGTTAGGATCACCCCTCCACTTT. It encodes CASSASPPGLGSPLHF.

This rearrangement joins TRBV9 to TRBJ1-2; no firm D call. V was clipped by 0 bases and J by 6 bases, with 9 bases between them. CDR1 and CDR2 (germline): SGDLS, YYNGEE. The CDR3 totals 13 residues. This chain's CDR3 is CASSVAQENGYTF. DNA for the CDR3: TGTGCCAGCAGCGTAGCTCAGGAAAATGGCTACACCTTC. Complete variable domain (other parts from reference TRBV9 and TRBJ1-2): DSGVTQTPKHLITATGQRVTLRCSPRSGDLSVYWYQQSLDQGLQFLIQYYNGEERAKGNILERFSAQQFPDLHSELNLSSLELGDSALYFCASSVAQENGYTFGSGTRLTVV.

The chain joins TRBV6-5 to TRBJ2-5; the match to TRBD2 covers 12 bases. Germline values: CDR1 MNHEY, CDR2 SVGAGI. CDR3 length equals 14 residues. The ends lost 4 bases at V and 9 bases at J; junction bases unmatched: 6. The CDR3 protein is CASSSTSGGSSQYF. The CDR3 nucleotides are TGTGCCAGCAGTTCAACTAGCGGGGGGTCGTCCCAGTACTTC.

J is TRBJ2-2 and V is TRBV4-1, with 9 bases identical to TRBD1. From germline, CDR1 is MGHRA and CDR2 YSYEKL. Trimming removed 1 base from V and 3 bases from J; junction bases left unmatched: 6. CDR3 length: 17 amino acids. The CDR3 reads CASSQADRGMDTGELFF. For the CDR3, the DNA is TGCGCCAGCAGCCAAGCGGACAGGGGTATGGACACCGGGGAGCTGTTTTTT.

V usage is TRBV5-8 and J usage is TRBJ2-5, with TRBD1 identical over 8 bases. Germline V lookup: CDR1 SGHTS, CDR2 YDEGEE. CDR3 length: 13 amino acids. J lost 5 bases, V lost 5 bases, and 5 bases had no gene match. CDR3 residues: CASRLTGAETQYF. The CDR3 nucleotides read TGTGCCAGCAGATTGACAGGGGCCGAGACCCAGTACTTC.

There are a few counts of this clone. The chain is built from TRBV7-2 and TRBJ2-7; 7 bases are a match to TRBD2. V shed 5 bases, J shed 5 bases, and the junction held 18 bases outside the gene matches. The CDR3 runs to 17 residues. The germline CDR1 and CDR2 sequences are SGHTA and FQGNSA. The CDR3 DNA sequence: TGTGCCAGCAGCCCATTCCCGGGACTAACCAGCAGACACGAGCAGTACTTC. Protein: CASSPFPGLTSRHEQYF.

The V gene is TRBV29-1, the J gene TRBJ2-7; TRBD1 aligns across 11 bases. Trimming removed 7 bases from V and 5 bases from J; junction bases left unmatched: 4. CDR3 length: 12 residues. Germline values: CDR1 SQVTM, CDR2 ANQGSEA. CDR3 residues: CSGGQGGDEQYF. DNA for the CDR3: TGCAGCGGGGGACAGGGGGGGGACGAGCAGTACTTC.

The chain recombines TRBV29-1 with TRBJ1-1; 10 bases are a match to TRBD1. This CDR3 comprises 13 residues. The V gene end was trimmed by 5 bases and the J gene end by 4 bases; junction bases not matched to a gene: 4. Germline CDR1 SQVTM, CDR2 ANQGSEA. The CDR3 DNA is TGCAGCGTTAGACAGGGGGCCGGCACTGAAGCTTTCTTT. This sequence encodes CSVRQGAGTEAFF.